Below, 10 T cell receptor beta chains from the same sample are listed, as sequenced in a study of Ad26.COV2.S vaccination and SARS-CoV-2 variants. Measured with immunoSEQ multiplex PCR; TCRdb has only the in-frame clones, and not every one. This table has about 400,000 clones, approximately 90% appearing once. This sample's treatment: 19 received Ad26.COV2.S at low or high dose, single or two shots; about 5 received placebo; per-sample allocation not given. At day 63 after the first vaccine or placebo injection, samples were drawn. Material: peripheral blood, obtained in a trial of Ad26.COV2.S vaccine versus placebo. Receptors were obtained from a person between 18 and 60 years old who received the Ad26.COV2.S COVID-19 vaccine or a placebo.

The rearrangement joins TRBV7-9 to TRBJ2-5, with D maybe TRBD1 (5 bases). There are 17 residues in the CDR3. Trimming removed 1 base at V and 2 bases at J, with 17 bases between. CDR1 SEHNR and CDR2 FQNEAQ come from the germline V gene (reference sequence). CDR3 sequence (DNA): TGTGCCAGCAGCTTAGTCGGACACAACCGGGCGCAAGAGACCCAGTACTTC. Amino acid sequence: CASSLVGHNRAQETQYF.

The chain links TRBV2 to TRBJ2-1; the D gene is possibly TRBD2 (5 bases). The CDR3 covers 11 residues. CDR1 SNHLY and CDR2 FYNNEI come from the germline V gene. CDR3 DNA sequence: TGTGCGCCCCCCCGGGGCAATGAGCAGTTCTTC. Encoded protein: CAPPRGNEQFF.

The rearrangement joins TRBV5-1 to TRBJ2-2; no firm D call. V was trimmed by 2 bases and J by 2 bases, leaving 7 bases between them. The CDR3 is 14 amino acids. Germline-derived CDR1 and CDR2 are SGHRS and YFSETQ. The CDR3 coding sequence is TGCGCCAGCAGCTTCTTCGGCAACACCGGGGAGCTGTTTTTT. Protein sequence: CASSFFGNTGELFF. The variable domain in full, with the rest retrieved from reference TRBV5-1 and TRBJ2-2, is KAGVTQTPRYLIKTRGQQVTLSCSPISGHRSVSWYQQTPGQGLQFLFEYFSETQRNKGNFPGRFSGRQFSNSRSEMNVSTLELGDSALYLCASSFFGNTGELFFGEGSRLTVL.

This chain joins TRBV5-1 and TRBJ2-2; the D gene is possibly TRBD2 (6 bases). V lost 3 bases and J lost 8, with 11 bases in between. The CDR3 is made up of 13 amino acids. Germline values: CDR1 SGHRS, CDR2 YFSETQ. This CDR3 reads CASSSTGDGELFF. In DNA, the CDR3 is TGCGCCAGCAGCTCGACGGGAGATGGGGAGCTGTTTTTT.

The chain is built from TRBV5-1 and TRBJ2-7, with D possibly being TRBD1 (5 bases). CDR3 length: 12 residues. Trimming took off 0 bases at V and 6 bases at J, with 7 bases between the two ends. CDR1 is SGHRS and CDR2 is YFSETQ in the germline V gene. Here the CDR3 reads CASSLEQGEQYF. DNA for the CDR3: TGCGCCAGCAGCTTGGAGCAGGGCGAGCAGTACTTC.

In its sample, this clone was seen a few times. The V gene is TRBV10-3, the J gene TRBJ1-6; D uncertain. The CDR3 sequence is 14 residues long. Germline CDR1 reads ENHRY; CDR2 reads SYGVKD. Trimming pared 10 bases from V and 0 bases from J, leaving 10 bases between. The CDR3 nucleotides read TGTGCCACACAAGAGAGCTCCTATAATTCACCCCTCCACTTT. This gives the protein CATQESSYNSPLHF.

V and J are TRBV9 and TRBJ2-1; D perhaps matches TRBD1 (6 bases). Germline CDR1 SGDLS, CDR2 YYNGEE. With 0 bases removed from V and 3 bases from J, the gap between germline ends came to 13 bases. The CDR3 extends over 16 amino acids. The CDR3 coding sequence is TGTGCCAGCAGCGTAGCTGCCAGGGGCGTCTACAATGAGCAGTTCTTC. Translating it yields CASSVAARGVYNEQFF. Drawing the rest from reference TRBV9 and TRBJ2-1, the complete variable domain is DSGVTQTPKHLITATGQRVTLRCSPRSGDLSVYWYQQSLDQGLQFLIQYYNGEERAKGNILERFSAQQFPDLHSELNLSSLELGDSALYFCASSVAARGVYNEQFFGPGTRLTVL.

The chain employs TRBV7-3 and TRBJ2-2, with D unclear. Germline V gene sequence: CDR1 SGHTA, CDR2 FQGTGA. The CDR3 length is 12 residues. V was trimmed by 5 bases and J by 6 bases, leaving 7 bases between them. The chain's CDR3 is CASSGSPGELFF. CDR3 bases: TGTGCCAGCAGCGGATCTCCCGGGGAGCTGTTTTTT.

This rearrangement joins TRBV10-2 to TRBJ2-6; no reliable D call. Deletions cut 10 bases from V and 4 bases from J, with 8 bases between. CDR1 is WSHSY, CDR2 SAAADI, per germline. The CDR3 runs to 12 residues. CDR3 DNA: TGCGCCAACCCCCCCGGGGCCAACGTCCTGACTTTC. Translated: CANPPGANVLTF.

The CDR3 reads CASSWTSESYNEQFF. The CDR3 DNA sequence: TGTGCCAGCAGCTGGACTAGCGAGTCCTACAATGAGCAGTTCTTC. This chain uses TRBV6-5 with TRBJ2-1, with 9 positions matching TRBD2. Germline CDR1 reads MNHEY; CDR2 reads SVGAGI. CDR3 length: 15 amino acids. Trimming took 6 bases from V and 1 from J; bases not matched to a gene: 4.